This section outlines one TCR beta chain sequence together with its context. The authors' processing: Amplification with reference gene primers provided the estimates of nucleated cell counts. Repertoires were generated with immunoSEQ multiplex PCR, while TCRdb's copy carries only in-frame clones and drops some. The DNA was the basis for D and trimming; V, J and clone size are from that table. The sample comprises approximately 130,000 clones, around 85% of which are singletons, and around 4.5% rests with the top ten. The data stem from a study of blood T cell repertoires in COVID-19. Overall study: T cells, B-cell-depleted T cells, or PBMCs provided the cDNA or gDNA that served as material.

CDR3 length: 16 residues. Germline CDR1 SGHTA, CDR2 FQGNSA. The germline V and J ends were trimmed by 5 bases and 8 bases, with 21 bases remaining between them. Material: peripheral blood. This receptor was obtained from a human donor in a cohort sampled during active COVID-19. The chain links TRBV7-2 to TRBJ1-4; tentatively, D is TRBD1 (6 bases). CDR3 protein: CASSQGSGIRNEKLFF. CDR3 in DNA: TGTGCCAGCAGCCAGGGGTCGGGAATTCGAAACGAAAAACTGTTTTTT.